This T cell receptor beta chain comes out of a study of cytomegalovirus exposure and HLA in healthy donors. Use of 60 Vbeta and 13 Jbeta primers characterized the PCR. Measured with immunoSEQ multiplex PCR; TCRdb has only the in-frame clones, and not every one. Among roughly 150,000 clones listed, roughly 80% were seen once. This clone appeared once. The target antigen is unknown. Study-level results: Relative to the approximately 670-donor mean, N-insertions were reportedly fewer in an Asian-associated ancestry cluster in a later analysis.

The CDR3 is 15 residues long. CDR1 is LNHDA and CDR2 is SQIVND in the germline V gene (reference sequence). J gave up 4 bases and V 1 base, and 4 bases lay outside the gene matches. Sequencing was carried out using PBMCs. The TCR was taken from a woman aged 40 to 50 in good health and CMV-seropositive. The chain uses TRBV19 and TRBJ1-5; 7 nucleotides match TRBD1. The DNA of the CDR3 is TGTGCCAGTAGTATAGGGAGGGGGCCGAATCAGCCCCAGCATTTT. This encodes CASSIGRGPNQPQHF.